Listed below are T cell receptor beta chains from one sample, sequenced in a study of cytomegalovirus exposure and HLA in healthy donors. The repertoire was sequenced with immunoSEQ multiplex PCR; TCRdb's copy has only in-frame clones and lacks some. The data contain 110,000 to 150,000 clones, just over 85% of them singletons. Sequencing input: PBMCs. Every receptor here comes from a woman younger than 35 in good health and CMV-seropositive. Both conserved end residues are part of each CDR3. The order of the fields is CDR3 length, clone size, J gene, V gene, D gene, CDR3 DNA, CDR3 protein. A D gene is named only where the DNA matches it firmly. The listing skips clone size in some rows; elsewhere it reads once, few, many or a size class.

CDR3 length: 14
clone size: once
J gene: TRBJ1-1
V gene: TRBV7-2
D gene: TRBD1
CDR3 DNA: TGTGCCAGCAGCTTGACAGGGAAGGGCACTGAAGCTTTCTTT
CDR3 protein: CASSLTGKGTEAFF

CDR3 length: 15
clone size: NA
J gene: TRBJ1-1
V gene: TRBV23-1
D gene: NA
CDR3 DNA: TGCGCCAGCAGTCACCCGACAGGAAAAAACACTGAAGCTTTCTTT
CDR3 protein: CASSHPTGKNTEAFF

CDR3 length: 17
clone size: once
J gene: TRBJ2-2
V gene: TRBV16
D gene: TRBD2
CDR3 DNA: TGTGCCAGCAGCCACCCACACGGGACTAGCGGGCCCGGGGAGCTGTTTTTT
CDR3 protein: CASSHPHGTSGPGELFF

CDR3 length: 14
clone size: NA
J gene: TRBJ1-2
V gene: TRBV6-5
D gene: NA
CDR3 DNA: TGTGCCAGCAGTTCACCCGACAGCTACTATGGCTACACCTTC
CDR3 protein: CASSSPDSYYGYTF

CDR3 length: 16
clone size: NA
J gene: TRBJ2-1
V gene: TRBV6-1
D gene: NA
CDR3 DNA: TGTGCCAGCAGTGCCTCCCAGACAGCTGATTACAATGAGCAGTTCTTC
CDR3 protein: CASSASQTADYNEQFF

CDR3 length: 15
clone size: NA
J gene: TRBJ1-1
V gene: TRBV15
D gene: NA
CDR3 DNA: TGTGCCACCAGCAGACGAGACAGTCTGAACACTGAAGCTTTCTTT
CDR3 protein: CATSRRDSLNTEAFF

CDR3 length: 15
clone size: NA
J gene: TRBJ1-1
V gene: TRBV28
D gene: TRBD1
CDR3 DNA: TGTGCCAGCAGTTCGGAGGGGGCAGACGACACTGAAGCTTTCTTT
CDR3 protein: CASSSEGADDTEAFF

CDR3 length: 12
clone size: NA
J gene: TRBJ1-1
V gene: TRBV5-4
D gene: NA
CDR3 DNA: TGTGCCAGCAGCACCCAGGGAACTGAAGCTTTCTTT
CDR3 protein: CASSTQGTEAFF

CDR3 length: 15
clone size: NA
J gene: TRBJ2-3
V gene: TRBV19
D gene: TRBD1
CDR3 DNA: TGTGCCGCCTCTCACCCCCGCAGGGGGCGGGATACGCAGTATTTT
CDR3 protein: CAASHPRRGRDTQYF

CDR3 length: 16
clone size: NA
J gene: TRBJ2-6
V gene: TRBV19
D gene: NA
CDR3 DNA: TGTGCCAGTAGTAGACCAGGGAGGTCTGGGGCCAACGTCCTGACTTTC
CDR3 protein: CASSRPGRSGANVLTF

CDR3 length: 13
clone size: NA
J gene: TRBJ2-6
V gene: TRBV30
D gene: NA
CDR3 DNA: TGTGCCTGGACCACGGCTGGGGCCAACGTCCTGACTTTC
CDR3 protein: CAWTTAGANVLTF